This T cell receptor beta chain was recorded in a study of PD-L1 blockade in urothelial cancer. Looking at the study overall: Blood yielded a median of about 140,000 T cells per sample.

Trimming removed 6 bases from V and 7 bases from J; junction bases left unmatched: 15. CDR3 size: 16 residues. TCRdb keeps only in-frame clones here, not all; method: immunoSEQ multiplex PCR. The table records about 40,000 clones, under 90% of them present only once. Peripheral blood mononuclear cells were collected from every patient before and during treatment, yielding between 1 and 8 samples per patient. The specimen was PBMCs, collected around atezolizumab (anti-PD-L1) treatment. The origin of this receptor is a man between 60 and 75 years old with urothelial cancer. The J gene is TRBJ1-1, the V gene TRBV23-1, with TRBD1 matching over 9 bases. TRBV23-1 is an open reading frame, and its role is uncertain. The CDR3 is CASSQPGRQGEGEAFF. The CDR3 DNA reads TGCGCCAGCAGCCAACCGGGGAGACAGGGGGAAGGTGAAGCTTTCTTT.